One sample yielded the 27 T cell receptor beta chains listed below, sequenced in a study of blood T cell repertoires in COVID-19. Only in-frame clones appear in the TCRdb table, and some are missing; sequencing was by immunoSEQ multiplex PCR. The sample shows approximately 140,000 clones, around 84% of them seen only once. The sequencing sample was made of peripheral blood. The receptors here all came from a human donor in a cohort sampled during active COVID-19.

V gene TRBV6-2 or TRBV6-3 combines with J gene TRBJ1-1; the D is unclear. The V gene lost 5 bases and the J gene lost 1 base, with 20 bases spanning the gap. Germline CDR1 MNHEY, CDR2 SVGEGT. The CDR3 runs 17 residues. CDR3 residues: CASSPYHWTRENTEAFF. In DNA, the CDR3 is TGTGCCAGCAGTCCCTACCATTGGACTCGGGAGAACACTGAAGCTTTCTTT.

Here the CDR3 DNA reads TGTGCCAGCAGTGTTCGACAGGGGGGGACCGGGGAGCTGTTTTTT. Protein sequence: CASSVRQGGTGELFF. J is TRBJ2-2 and V is TRBV2; 9 bases match TRBD1. CDR3 size: 15 residues. Trimming took 4 bases from V and 5 from J; bases not matched to a gene: 5. CDR1 is SNHLY, CDR2 FYNNEI, per germline.

The chain recombines TRBV2 with TRBJ1-1; possible D gene TRBD1, 5 bases. The V gene lost 6 bases and the J gene lost 6 bases, with 20 bases spanning the gap. This CDR3 has 15 amino acids. Germline values: CDR1 SNHLY, CDR2 FYNNEI. The CDR3: CASRLGGTIRAEAFF. The CDR3 nucleotides are TGTGCCAGCAGACTTGGGGGGACGATAAGGGCTGAAGCTTTCTTT.

V usage is TRBV12-5 and J usage is TRBJ2-7; D perhaps matches TRBD1 (6 bases). The ends were cut back, 6 bases at V and 2 bases at J, with 14 bases in the middle. This CDR3 comprises 14 residues. Germline V gene sequence: CDR1 LGHNT, CDR2 FRNRAP. In nucleotides, the CDR3 is TGTGCTAGTGGACCCGGGACAAACACCTACGAGCAGTACTTC. It encodes CASGPGTNTYEQYF.

The sample holds one count of this clone. CDR3 protein: CASSGPGTGDGYSNQPQHF. CDR3 coding DNA: TGTGCCAGCAGCGGCCCCGGGACAGGGGACGGGTATAGCAATCAGCCCCAGCATTTT. The chain combines TRBV21-1 with TRBJ1-5; the table's D call, TRBD1, was not checked against the DNA. TRBV21-1 is given as a pseudogene. The CDR3 runs 19 residues.

The rearrangement links TRBV5-4 to TRBJ2-5; TRBD2 aligns across 10 bases. Looked up from germline, CDR1 is SGHNT and CDR2 is YYREEE (reference sequence). This CDR3 has 16 amino acids. V was pared by 0 bases and J by 4 bases, with 6 bases of the junction left unmatched. The CDR3 region is CASSLGSAGGRETQYF. CDR3 DNA: TGTGCCAGCAGCTTGGGTTCAGCGGGGGGGCGAGAGACCCAGTACTTC.

The chain is built from TRBV27 and TRBJ2-1; TRBD2 might be the D (5 bases). Trimming removed 2 bases from V and 6 bases from J, with 11 bases in between. Germline CDR1 MNHEY, CDR2 SMNVEV (reference sequence). This CDR3 comprises 14 residues. The CDR3 region has the DNA TGTGCCAGCAGTTTAAGACTAACCCTCAATGAGCAGTTCTTC. Its translation is CASSLRLTLNEQFF.

CDR3 in amino acids: CASSVRGIWEGYTF. The CDR3, as DNA: TGTGCCAGCAGCGTAAGGGGGATATGGGAAGGCTACACCTTC. The chain has TRBV3-1 (or the pseudogene TRBV3-2) and TRBJ1-2, with D possibly being TRBD1 (6 bases). The germline CDR1 and CDR2 sequences are LGHDT and YNNKEL (reference sequence). The CDR3 has 14 residues. V lost 5 bases and J lost 8, with 18 bases in between.

This rearrangement joins TRBV12-3 or TRBV12-4 to TRBJ2-5; 8 bases agree with TRBD2. The J segment lost 5 bases and the V segment lost 6 bases, leaving 5 bases of the junction unmatched. The CDR3 covers 13 residues. The CDR3 protein is CASSLGLGETQYF. CDR3 nucleotides: TGTGCCAGCAGCCTGGGACTAGGCGAGACCCAGTACTTC.

The CDR3 bases are TGTGCCAGCAGTTATTCGGACAGGGTCGGAAACACCATATATTTT. Its translation is CASSYSDRVGNTIYF. The chain joins TRBV6-6 to TRBJ1-3; 8 nucleotides align to TRBD1. Germline assignment: CDR1 MNHNY and CDR2 SVGAGI (reference sequence). The CDR3 has 15 residues. The ends lost 3 bases at V and 4 bases at J; junction bases unmatched: 5.

This clone was observed a single time. This chain joins TRBV29-1 and TRBJ1-1; no reliable D call. The V end was cut by 4 bases, the J end by 6 bases, with 12 bases between. CDR3 length equals 12 residues. From germline, CDR1 is SQVTM and CDR2 ANQGSEA. The CDR3 loop reads CSVVRLRAEAFF. CDR3 DNA: TGCAGCGTTGTTCGGTTGCGCGCTGAAGCTTTCTTT.

This chain links TRBV5-1 with TRBJ2-7, with 8 bases aligning to TRBD1. Trimming at V came to 7 bases and at J to 2 bases, leaving 11 bases not matched to a gene. This CDR3 spans 15 amino acids. Germline CDR1 and CDR2: SGHRS and YFSETQ. This chain's CDR3 is CASSGDRLSAYEQYF. CDR3 DNA sequence: TGCGCCAGCTCCGGGGACAGGTTATCGGCCTACGAGCAGTACTTC.

The CDR3 loop is CAISDEQAGEQYF. Here the CDR3 DNA reads TGTGCCATCAGTGATGAACAGGCAGGGGAGCAGTACTTC. This chain joins TRBV10-3 and TRBJ2-7; a weak D match, TRBD1 (5 bases). Germline V gene data show CDR1 as ENHRY and CDR2 as SYGVKD. The CDR3 has 13 amino acids. The ends were cut back, 3 bases at V and 7 bases at J, with 13 bases in the middle.

This chain's CDR3 is CASSTKAAVLDYGYTF. The CDR3 region has the DNA TGTGCCAGCAGCACCAAGGCGGCAGTCCTTGACTATGGCTACACCTTC. The chain is built from TRBV5-6 and TRBJ1-2; no firm D call. V lost 4 bases to trimming and J lost 3 bases, with 19 bases between them. The CDR3 is made up of 16 amino acids. CDR1 and CDR2 from the germline V gene are SGHDT and YYEEEE. Variable domain in full (rest from reference TRBV5-6 and TRBJ1-2): DAGVTQSPTHLIKTRGQQVTLRCSPKSGHDTVSWYQQALGQGPQFIFQYYEEEERQRGNFPDRFSGHQFPNYSSELNVNALLLGDSALYLCASSTKAAVLDYGYTFGSGTRLTVV.

The chain uses TRBV28 and TRBJ1-5; 9 positions match TRBD1. Germline assignment: CDR1 MDHEN and CDR2 SYDVKM. V shed 5 bases and J 2 bases; nucleotides not matched to a gene: 10. This CDR3 is 17 amino acids long. Written as DNA, the CDR3 is TGTGCCAGCAGTCCGGACAGGGGCTTTAAGGGCAATCAGCCCCAGCATTTT. It translates to CASSPDRGFKGNQPQHF. Using reference TRBV28 and TRBJ1-5 for the parts outside the CDR3, the full variable domain is DVKVTQSSRYLVKRTGEKVFLECVQDMDHENMFWYRQDPGLGLRLIYFSYDVKMKEKGDIPEGYSVSREKKERFSLILESASTNQTSMYLCASSPDRGFKGNQPQHFGDGTRLSIL.

V usage is TRBV19 and J usage is TRBJ1-4, with TRBD1 as a possible D gene (6 bases). The CDR3 totals 13 residues. CDR1 is LNHDA and CDR2 is SQIVND in the germline V gene (reference sequence). V gave up 6 bases and J gave up 7 bases, with 12 bases separating them. In DNA, the CDR3 is TGTGCCAGTAGACAGGGCGGAAGTGAAAAACTGTTTTTT. It specifies CASRQGGSEKLFF.

This sequence joins TRBV27 and TRBJ1-1; possible D gene TRBD1, 6 bases. The CDR3 totals 13 residues. Deletions cut 6 bases from V and 8 bases from J, with 16 bases between. Germline CDR1 MNHEY, CDR2 SMNVEV (reference sequence). The CDR3 protein is CASSAVGGTEAFF. CDR3 nucleotide sequence: TGTGCCAGCAGCGCAGTAGGGGGAACCGAAGCTTTCTTT.

This clone was found once. V is TRBV7-2 and J is TRBJ2-3; TRBD2 matches at 7 bases. The CDR3 runs 15 residues. Germline V gives CDR1 SGHTA, CDR2 FQGNSA. The V gene end was trimmed by 5 bases and the J gene end by 3 bases; junction bases not matched to a gene: 8. The CDR3 DNA sequence: TGTGCCAGCAGCCCCCGGACTAGTTGGACAGATACGCAGTATTTT. It translates to CASSPRTSWTDTQYF.

V usage is TRBV29-1 and J usage is TRBJ1-5; 10 nucleotides align to TRBD1. In germline, CDR1 is SQVTM, CDR2 ANQGSEA. The V gene end was trimmed by 6 bases and the J gene end by 5 bases; junction bases not matched to a gene: 7. The CDR3 extends over 14 amino acids. The CDR3, as DNA: TGCAGCGTGAGACAGGGGGCTAAGGATCAGCCCCAGCATTTT. Its translation: CSVRQGAKDQPQHF.

The chain employs TRBV4-2 and TRBJ1-2; no definite D call. Germline V CDR1 and CDR2: LGHNA, YNFKEQ. V lost 0 bases to trimming and J lost 2 bases, with 13 bases between them. The CDR3 length is 16 residues. The CDR3 protein is CASSQDGPDYNYGYTF. The CDR3 region has the DNA TGTGCCAGCAGCCAAGACGGCCCCGACTACAACTATGGCTACACCTTC.

The chain carries TRBV5-1 and TRBJ2-2; the D gene is possibly TRBD2 (5 bases). The CDR3 totals 16 residues. The V gene lost 4 bases and the J gene lost 2 bases, with 15 bases spanning the gap. The germline CDR1 and CDR2 sequences are SGHRS and YFSETQ. The CDR3 sequence: CASSKAITGNTGELFF. The DNA of the CDR3 is TGCGCCAGCAGCAAGGCCATCACGGGAAACACCGGGGAGCTGTTTTTT.

This sequence joins TRBV19 and TRBJ1-2; TRBD1 aligns across 7 bases. Losses at the gene ends were 5 bases for V and 2 bases for J; bases not matched to a gene: 11. The CDR3 sequence is 16 residues long. Germline CDR1 and CDR2: LNHDA and SQIVND (reference sequence). The CDR3 here is CASSVRPDRTNYGYTF. Written as DNA, the CDR3 is TGTGCCAGTAGTGTCCGACCGGACAGGACAAACTATGGCTACACCTTC.

This chain connects TRBV6-5 to TRBJ1-5; no clear D gene. The V and J ends lost 0 bases and 0 bases respectively, with 6 bases between them. This CDR3 has 15 residues. Germline V lookup: CDR1 MNHEY, CDR2 SVGAGI. The DNA for the CDR3 is TGTGCCAGCAGTTACTCGCGGAATAGCAATCAGCCCCAGCATTTT. Protein: CASSYSRNSNQPQHF.

The chain employs TRBV11-3 and TRBJ2-5; a weak D match, TRBD2 (5 bases). Germline CDR1 SGHNT, CDR2 YENEEA. V lost 0 bases and J lost 5, with 10 bases in between. The CDR3 sequence is 14 residues long. The CDR3 loop reads CASSLDRGLETQYF. The CDR3 coding sequence is TGTGCCAGCAGCTTAGACCGAGGGTTGGAGACCCAGTACTTC.

In nucleotides, the CDR3 is TGTGCCAGCAGCTCAGGGCAAAACGAGCAGTACTTC. This encodes CASSSGQNEQYF. This chain connects TRBV7-2 to TRBJ2-7; D perhaps matches TRBD1 (5 bases). V dropped 4 bases and J dropped 5 bases, with 9 bases sitting between them. The CDR3 contains 12 residues. Per germline, CDR1 SGHTA and CDR2 FQGNSA.

This clone was counted a few times. J is TRBJ2-1 and V is TRBV19; a weak D match, TRBD2 (6 bases). There are 15 residues in the CDR3. The V end was cut by 4 bases, the J end by 0 bases, with 10 bases between. Germline loops: CDR1 LNHDA, CDR2 SQIVND (reference sequence). In DNA, the CDR3 is TGTGCCAGTAGTAGGGCGGGGAGCTCCTACAATGAGCAGTTCTTC. The encoded protein is CASSRAGSSYNEQFF.

The V and J genes are TRBV19 and TRBJ1-4; D is ambiguous. V lost 0 bases to trimming and J lost 0 bases, with 14 bases between them. From germline, CDR1 is LNHDA and CDR2 SQIVND (reference sequence). The CDR3 consists of 18 residues. DNA of the CDR3: TGTGCCAGTAGTATAGATCCTGCAGGTCTTGCAACTAATGAAAAACTGTTTTTT. Translated, it gives CASSIDPAGLATNEKLFF.